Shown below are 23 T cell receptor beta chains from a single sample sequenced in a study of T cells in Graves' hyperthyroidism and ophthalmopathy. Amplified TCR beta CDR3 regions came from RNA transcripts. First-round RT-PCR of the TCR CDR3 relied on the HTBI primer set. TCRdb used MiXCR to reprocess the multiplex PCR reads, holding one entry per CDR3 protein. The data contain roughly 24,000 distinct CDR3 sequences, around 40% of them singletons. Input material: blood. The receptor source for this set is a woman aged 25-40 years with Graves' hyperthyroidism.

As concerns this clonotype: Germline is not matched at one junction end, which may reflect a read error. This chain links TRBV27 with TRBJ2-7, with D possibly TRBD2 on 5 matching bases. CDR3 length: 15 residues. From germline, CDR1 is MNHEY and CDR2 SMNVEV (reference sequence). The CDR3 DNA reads TGTGCTAGCAGAGGGTCAAGGGTCTCCACCTACGAGCAGTACTTC. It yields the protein CASRGSRVSTYEQYF.

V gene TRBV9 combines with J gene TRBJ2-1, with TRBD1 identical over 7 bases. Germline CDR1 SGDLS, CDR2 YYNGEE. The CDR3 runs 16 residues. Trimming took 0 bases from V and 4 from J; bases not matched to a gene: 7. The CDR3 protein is CASSVAGEGAYNEQFF. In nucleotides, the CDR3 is TGTGCCAGCAGCGTAGCGGGCGAGGGGGCATACAATGAGCAGTTCTTC. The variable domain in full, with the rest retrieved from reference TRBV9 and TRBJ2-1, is DSGVTQTPKHLITATGQRVTLRCSPRSGDLSVYWYQQSLDQGLQFLIQYYNGEERAKGNILERFSAQQFPDLHSELNLSSLELGDSALYFCASSVAGEGAYNEQFFGPGTRLTVL.

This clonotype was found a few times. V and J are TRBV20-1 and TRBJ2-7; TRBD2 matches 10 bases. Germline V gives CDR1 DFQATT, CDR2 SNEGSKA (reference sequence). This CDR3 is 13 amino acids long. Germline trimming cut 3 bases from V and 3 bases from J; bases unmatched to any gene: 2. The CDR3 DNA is TGCAGTGCTAGGTCTAGCGGGGGCTACGAGCAGTACTTC. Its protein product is CSARSSGGYEQYF.

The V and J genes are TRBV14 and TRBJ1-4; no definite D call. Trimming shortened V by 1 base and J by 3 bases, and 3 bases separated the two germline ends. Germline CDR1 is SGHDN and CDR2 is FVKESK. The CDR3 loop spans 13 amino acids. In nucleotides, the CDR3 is TGTGCCAGCAGCCAAGTGGCTAATGAAAAACTGTTTTTT. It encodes CASSQVANEKLFF.

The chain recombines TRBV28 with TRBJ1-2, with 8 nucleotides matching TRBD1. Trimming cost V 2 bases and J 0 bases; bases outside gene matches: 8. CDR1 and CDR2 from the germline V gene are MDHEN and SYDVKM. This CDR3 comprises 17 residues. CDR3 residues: CASSLIGGTGPNYGYTF. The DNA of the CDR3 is TGTGCCAGCAGTTTAATAGGCGGGACAGGACCTAACTATGGCTACACCTTC.

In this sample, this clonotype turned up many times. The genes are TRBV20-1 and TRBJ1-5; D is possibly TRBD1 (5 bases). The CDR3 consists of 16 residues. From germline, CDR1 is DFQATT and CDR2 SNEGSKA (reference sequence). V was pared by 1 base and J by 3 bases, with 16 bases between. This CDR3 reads CSARAHVGDYNQPQHF. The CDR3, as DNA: TGCAGTGCTAGAGCGCACGTGGGGGACTACAATCAGCCCCAGCATTTT.

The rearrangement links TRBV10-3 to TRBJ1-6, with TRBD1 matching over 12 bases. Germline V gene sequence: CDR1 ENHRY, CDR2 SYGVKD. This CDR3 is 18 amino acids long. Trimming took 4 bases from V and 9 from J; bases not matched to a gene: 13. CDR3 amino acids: CAISVTGTGGYQASPLHF. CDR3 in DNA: TGTGCCATCAGTGTAACCGGGACAGGGGGCTATCAAGCTTCACCCCTCCACTTT.

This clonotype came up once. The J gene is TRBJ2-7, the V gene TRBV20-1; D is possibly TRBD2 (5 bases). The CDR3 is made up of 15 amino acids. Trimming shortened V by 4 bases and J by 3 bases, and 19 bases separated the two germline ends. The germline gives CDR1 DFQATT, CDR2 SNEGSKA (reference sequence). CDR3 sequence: CSAKGLDNEGYEQYF. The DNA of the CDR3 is TGCAGTGCTAAGGGCCTTGACAATGAGGGCTACGAGCAGTACTTC.

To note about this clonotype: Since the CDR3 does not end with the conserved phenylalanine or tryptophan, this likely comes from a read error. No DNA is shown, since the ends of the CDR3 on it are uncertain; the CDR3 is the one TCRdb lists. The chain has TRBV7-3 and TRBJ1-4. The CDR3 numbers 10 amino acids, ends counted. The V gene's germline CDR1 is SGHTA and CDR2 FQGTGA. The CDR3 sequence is CASSQSAGVG.

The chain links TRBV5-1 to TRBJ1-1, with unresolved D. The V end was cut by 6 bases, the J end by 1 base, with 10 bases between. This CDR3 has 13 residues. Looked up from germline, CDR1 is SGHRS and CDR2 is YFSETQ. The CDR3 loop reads CASTSGRNTEAFF. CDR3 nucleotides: TGCGCCAGCACCTCGGGTCGGAACACTGAAGCTTTCTTT.

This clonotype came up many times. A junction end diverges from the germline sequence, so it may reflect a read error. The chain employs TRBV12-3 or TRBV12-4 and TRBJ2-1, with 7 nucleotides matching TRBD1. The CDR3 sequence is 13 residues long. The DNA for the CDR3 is TGTGCCAGCAGTTTACCTAGGGGGACAGCGTGGATCTTC. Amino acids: CASSLPRGTAWIF.

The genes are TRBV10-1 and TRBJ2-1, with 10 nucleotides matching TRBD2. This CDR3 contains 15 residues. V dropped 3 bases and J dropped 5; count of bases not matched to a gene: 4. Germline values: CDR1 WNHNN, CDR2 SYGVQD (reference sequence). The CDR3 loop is CASSEGLAEDNEQFF. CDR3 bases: TGCGCCAGCAGTGAAGGACTAGCGGAAGACAATGAGCAGTTCTTC.

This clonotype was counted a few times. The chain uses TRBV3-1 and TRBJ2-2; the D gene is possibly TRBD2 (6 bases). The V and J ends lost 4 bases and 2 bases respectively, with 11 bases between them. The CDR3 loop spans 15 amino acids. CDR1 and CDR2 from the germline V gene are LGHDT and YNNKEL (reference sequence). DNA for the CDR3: TGTGCCAGCAGCCTGGGACTTATAAACACCGGGGAGCTGTTTTTT. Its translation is CASSLGLINTGELFF.

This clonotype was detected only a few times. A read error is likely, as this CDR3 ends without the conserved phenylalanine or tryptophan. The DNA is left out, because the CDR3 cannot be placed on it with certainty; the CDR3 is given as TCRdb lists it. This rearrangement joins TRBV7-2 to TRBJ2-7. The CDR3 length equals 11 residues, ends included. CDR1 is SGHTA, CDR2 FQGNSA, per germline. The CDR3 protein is CASRTHVLAYY.

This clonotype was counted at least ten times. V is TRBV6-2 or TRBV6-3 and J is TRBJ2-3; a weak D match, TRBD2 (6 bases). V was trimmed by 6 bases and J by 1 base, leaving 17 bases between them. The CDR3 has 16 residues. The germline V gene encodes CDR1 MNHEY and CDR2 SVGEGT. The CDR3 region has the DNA TGTGCCAGCAGCTCAGGAGGCGGGATACGCACAGATACGCAGTATTTT. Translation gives CASSSGGGIRTDTQYF.

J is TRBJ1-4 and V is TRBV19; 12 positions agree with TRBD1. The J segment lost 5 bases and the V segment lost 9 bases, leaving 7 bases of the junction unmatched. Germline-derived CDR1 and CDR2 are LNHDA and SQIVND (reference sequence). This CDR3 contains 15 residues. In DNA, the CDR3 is TGTGCCAGCCGGGGGACAGGGGGCCCAAATGAAAAACTGTTTTTT. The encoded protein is CASRGTGGPNEKLFF.

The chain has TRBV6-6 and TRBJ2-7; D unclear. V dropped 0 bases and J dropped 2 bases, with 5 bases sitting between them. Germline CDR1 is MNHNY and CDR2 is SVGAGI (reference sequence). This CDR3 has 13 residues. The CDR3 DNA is TGTGCCAGCAGTTACTCGGGTACCTACGAGCAGTACTTC. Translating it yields CASSYSGTYEQYF.

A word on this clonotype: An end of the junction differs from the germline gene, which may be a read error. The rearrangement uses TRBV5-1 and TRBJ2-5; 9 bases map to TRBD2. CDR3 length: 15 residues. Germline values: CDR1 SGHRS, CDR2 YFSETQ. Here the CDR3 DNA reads TGCGCCGGCAGCCCCCGGACTAGCGACGGAGAGACCCAGTACTTT. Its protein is CAGSPRTSDGETQYF.

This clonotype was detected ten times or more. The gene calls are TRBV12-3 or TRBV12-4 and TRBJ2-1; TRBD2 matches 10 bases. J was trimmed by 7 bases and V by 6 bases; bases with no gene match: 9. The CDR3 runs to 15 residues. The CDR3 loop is CASRPLAGVGNEQFF. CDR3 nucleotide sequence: TGTGCCAGCAGACCTCTAGCGGGAGTAGGTAATGAGCAGTTCTTC.

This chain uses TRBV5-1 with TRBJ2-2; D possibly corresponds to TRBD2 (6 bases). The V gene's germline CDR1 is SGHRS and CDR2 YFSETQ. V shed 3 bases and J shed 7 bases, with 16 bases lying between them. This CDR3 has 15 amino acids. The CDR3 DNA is TGCGCCAGCAGCTCTTCGGGGGTCTTGAACGGGGAGCTGTTTTTT. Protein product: CASSSSGVLNGELFF.

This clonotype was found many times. The CDR3 DNA is TGCGCCAGCAGCTTGGGCCCCCAGGGGGATAGTTCACCCCTCCACTTT. The encoded protein is CASSLGPQGDSSPLHF. This sequence joins TRBV5-1 and TRBJ1-6, with 7 bases lining up with TRBD1. CDR3 size: 16 residues. In germline, CDR1 is SGHRS, CDR2 YFSETQ. Trimming cost V 0 bases and J 9 bases; bases outside gene matches: 9.

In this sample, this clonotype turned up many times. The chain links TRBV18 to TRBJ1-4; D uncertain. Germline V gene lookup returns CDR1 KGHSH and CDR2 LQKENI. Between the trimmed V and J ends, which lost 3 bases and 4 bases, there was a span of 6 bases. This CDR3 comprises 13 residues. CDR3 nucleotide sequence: TGTGCCAGCTCACCGAGGGTTAATGAAAAACTGTTTTTT. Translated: CASSPRVNEKLFF.

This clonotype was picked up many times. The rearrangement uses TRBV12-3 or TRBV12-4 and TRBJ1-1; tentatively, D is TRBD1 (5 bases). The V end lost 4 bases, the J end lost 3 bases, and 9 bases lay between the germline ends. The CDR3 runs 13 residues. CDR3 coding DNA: TGTGCCAGCAGTTGGCTGGGGGACACTGAAGCTTTCTTT. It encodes CASSWLGDTEAFF.